This is a list of T cell receptor beta chains from one sample in a study of monozygotic twins with inflammatory bowel disease. TCRdb re-analyzed the 5' RACE reads; it lists each CDR3 protein once, without DNA. Its table lists around 380,000 distinct CDR3 sequences. Sequencing input: blood. Receptor source: a human donor with ulcerative colitis or Crohn's disease, or a healthy co-twin of an affected twin (not recorded which). Both conserved end residues are part of each CDR3.

>TRBJ2-2|TRBV29-1
CSVGGAGELFF
>TRBJ1-2|TRBV9
CASSVRAGRGYTF
>TRBJ2-1|TRBV4-2
CASSQDLGGYNEQFF
>TRBJ1-1|TRBV7-2
CASSLGQGAFF
>TRBJ1-1|TRBV6-5
CASSYRGNTEAFF
>TRBJ2-2|TRBV19
CASKRGTGELFF
>TRBJ2-1|TRBV20-1
CSALPAGGLYNEQFF
>TRBJ2-3|TRBV20-1
CSASLVAGLTSTDTQYF
>TRBJ2-2|TRBV3-1
CASSQDFGVRGLAGNTGELFF
>TRBJ2-5|TRBV9
CASSLGQGRPQETQYF
>TRBJ2-1|TRBV10-2
CASTLAGGYNEQFF
>TRBJ1-1|TRBV19
CASSPLPGAQAEAFF
>TRBJ1-5|TRBV18
CASSRGSADQPQHF
>TRBJ1-1|TRBV28
CASSPLGGRTEAFF
>TRBJ1-2|TRBV25-1
CASSVTTAYGYTF
>TRBJ2-3|TRBV4-3
CASSQLRQGSTDTQYF
>TRBJ1-1|TRBV29-1
CSVPGPTTEAFF
>TRBJ2-6|TRBV12-3/TRBV12-4
CASRQGYGANVLTF
>TRBJ2-2|TRBV2
CASSETTARGGELFF
>TRBJ1-1|TRBV12-3/TRBV12-4
CASSFMDRMEAFF
>TRBJ2-5|TRBV20-1
CSVDSGQETQYF
>TRBJ2-7|TRBV7-2
CASSLGRGQFHEQYF
>TRBJ1-1|TRBV7-2
CASSLVHLGENTEAFF
>TRBJ2-3|TRBV5-1
CASSSGGGYTQYF
>TRBJ2-4|TRBV21-1
CASSKTGGQGVRKNIQYF
>TRBJ2-2|TRBV28
CASSQMTGGGFGELFF
>TRBJ2-7|TRBV7-2
CASSLTSGRSYEQYF
>TRBJ2-5|TRBV20-1
CSGMTGLAGRTQYF
>TRBJ2-5|TRBV27
CASWTSGRLQETQYF
>TRBJ2-4|TRBV28
CASSLSPRSGIQYF
>TRBJ2-7|TRBV5-1
CASSLRQDVLYEQYF
>TRBJ2-1|TRBV7-9
CASSPTGQGYNEQFF
>TRBJ1-1|TRBV3-1
CASNGLGEAFF
>TRBJ2-5|TRBV11-3
CASSLDFGETQYF
>TRBJ2-3|TRBV5-1
CASSLGGTRQQYF
>TRBJ2-7|TRBV30
CAAILGGEQYF
>TRBJ2-1|TRBV7-9
CASSPIAWEIIFGEQFF
>TRBJ2-7|TRBV7-9
CASSSLDRYEQYF
>TRBJ2-5|TRBV6-6
CAAGKGLPWETQYF
>TRBJ2-7|TRBV10-3
CAIKGTEMHEQYF
>TRBJ2-3|TRBV20-1
CSGVYFFASDTQYF
>TRBJ2-2|TRBV28
CASSVNTGELFF
>TRBJ2-1|TRBV3-1
CASSQGGTSVNEQFF
>TRBJ2-5|TRBV7-6
CASSLKHGGETQYF
>TRBJ2-5|TRBV20-1
CSARDRIGGGAETQYF
>TRBJ2-7|TRBV30
CAWSRQGGTYEQYF
>TRBJ1-3|TRBV20-1
CSASGTQGSGNTIYF
>TRBJ2-2|TRBV10-2
CASSERYSGSNTGELFF
>TRBJ2-5|TRBV5-1
CASSIQPAETQYF
>TRBJ2-1|TRBV5-5
CASSLELAVGNEQFF
>TRBJ1-1|TRBV5-4
CASSDRGLSTEAFF
>TRBJ1-1|TRBV5-6
CASNQQGRGTEAFF
>TRBJ2-6|TRBV7-3
CASSLTGASGANVLTF